This T cell receptor (beta chain) was recorded in a study of CD4+ T cells in melanoma. Generated by immunoSEQ multiplex PCR, the TCRdb table keeps only in-frame clones and is missing some. The sample has 11,000 to 15,000 clones, 60% to 70% seen once. This clone was seen only a few times. Its antigen is still unknown. Study observations and caveats: A reported correlation linked neoantigen-specific CD4+ T cells to CD8+, macrophage and B cell function.

This CDR3 spans 12 amino acids. CDR1 is LNHDA and CDR2 is SQIVND in the germline V gene (reference sequence). Deletions cut 6 bases from V and 7 bases from J, with 10 bases between. This chain uses TRBV19 with TRBJ1-5; D not certain. The TCR sequence derives from a human donor with melanoma. The sample was cells from a culture (not recorded whether cultured in vitro). CDR3 sequence (DNA): TGTGCCAGTAGAATCGGGTCACAGCCCCAGCATTTT. This sequence encodes CASRIGSQPQHF.